This T cell receptor (beta chain) was identified in a study of response to subunit inactivated influenza vaccine (dated by TCRdb to 2017 to 2018). For context, the study as a whole: To follow how T cells responded to a trivalent subunit inactivated influenza vaccine, the researchers relied on deep quantitative profiling of the T cell receptor repertoire.

What the research found in general, with its limitations: The authors suggested that each seasonal influenza vaccination may recruit only a limited number of new T cells.

Preparation of the library involved RT-PCR. Instrument used: Illumina HiSeq 2500. The raw public reads went through TCRdb reprocessing: fastp at Q25, MiXCR clone calling, in-frame beta chains kept. CDR3 protein duplicates are merged, each entry listing the most common genes and DNA. The sample includes 800,000 to 1,000,000 distinct CDR3 sequences, with 21% observed a single time. In total, the top ten clones hold roughly 10% of the sample. The V and J ends are trimmed by 3 bases and 5 bases, leaving 13 bases between them. Taken from the germline V gene, the CDR1 and CDR2 loops are SGHRS and YFSETQ. The CDR3 runs 14 amino acids, cysteine and phenylalanine included. Only the CDR3 region is kept as DNA, spanning 42 bases read in frame from base 1. This clonotype was observed a few times. Its antigen is unknown. No base qualities exist here, and no much larger clone lies one base off it.

The sequence was collected from a man aged 50 or older who received an inactivated influenza vaccine. Donor details come from another sample of the same person, matched by shared clones. In this chain, TRBV5-1 is recombined with TRBJ2-3; TRBD2 is possibly the D segment (5 matching bases). This sample comprised PBMCs from blood, obtained more than 4 days after vaccination. The sequenced DNA is TGCGCCAGCAGCTGGACTGTAAACGGAGATACGCAGTATTTT. This is translated as CASSWTVNGDTQYF.